This T cell receptor beta chain was identified during a study of blood T cells in healthy people across ages. In its sample, this clonotype was seen a few times. No antigen is known for it. Alongside a J-beta primer mix, a sample-barcoded 5' primer served in a second PCR lasting 7 to 11 cycles. In TCRdb, the 5' RACE reads were re-called with MiXCR into one record per CDR3 protein. Among hundreds of thousands of distinct CDR3 sequences listed, 25% were seen once. Study-wide results and caveats: TCR beta diversity, measured per million T cells, fell in a roughly linear way with age. A strong correlation was found between TCR beta diversity and the percentage of naive T cells. Diversity estimates drawn from one million T cells were deemed underestimates.

CDR1 and CDR2 from the germline V gene are LGHNT and FRNRAP. This CDR3 has 11 amino acids. The same sample was also studied in work on T cells of mothers and their children. That paper adds: Overlap in related mother-child pairs always slightly exceeded unrelated pairs, never significantly.

This clonotype was sampled from a boy younger than 18 in good health. The chain employs TRBV12-5 and TRBJ2-1; D not resolved. The J call may not be correct, given that the DNA end is closer to TRBJ2-7. The sample comprised blood. CDR3: CASGHGYEQYF. The CDR3 bases are TGTGCTAGTGGCCACGGCTACGAGCAGTACTTC.